The rows below give T cell receptor beta chains drawn from one sample of a study of blood T cell repertoires in COVID-19. Clones were sequenced by immunoSEQ multiplex PCR, and TCRdb holds only the in-frame ones, with some missing. The sample lists roughly 250,000 clones, around 89% occurring once. Specimen: PBMCs or T cells enriched from blood (not recorded which). These receptors came from a woman aged 18-35 years who had recovered from COVID-19. Both conserved end residues are trimmed from each CDR3. The D gene is left open where the match is weak.

V gene	D gene	J gene	CDR3 protein
TRBV20-1	.	TRBJ2-3	SASNPGHLTSTDTQY
TRBV7-8	TRBD1	TRBJ1-5	ASSLVGQGEDQPQH
TRBV2	.	TRBJ1-2	ASSEQGGYGYT
TRBV2	.	TRBJ2-5	ASSDSHDRFETQY
TRBV28	.	TRBJ1-6	ATGQRTNSPLH
TRBV9	.	TRBJ1-1	ASNSPTAGVDTEAF
TRBV11-2	TRBD1	TRBJ1-6	ASSPGGSYSPLH
TRBV3-1/TRBV3-2	TRBD1	TRBJ2-1	ASSQTRQGTDEQF
TRBV11-1	.	TRBJ1-3	ASSFLSGGNTIY
TRBV5-4	.	TRBJ1-1	ASSTGNTEAF
TRBV5-1	TRBD1	TRBJ1-6	ASSFTGGSDNSPLH
TRBV28	TRBD1	TRBJ2-7	ASSGQVFYEQY
TRBV28	.	TRBJ1-2	ASSPEQGRGGRGYT
TRBV19	.	TRBJ2-1	ASHPLGGNNEQF
TRBV28	TRBD1	TRBJ1-2	ASSPGQGTVGYGYT
TRBV9	TRBD1	TRBJ1-3	ASSVGTGRNTIY
TRBV30	.	TRBJ1-5	AWSQGSWGNQPQH
TRBV9	TRBD2	TRBJ2-3	ASSTRSGGGTDTQY
TRBV13	TRBD1	TRBJ1-2	ASSPQRQGSYGYT
TRBV11-2	.	TRBJ2-1	ASSRRSSYNEQF
TRBV28	.	TRBJ2-7	ASSLLFLGQITAEQY
TRBV6-5	.	TRBJ1-2	ASTQVGNYGYT
TRBV6-5	TRBD1	TRBJ1-2	ASSHNRGEGYT
TRBV6-5	TRBD1	TRBJ1-2	ASSYSRGLGGYT
TRBV5-1	.	TRBJ2-5	ASSLELSTQETQY
TRBV18	.	TRBJ2-2	ASSPVSNTGELF
TRBV2	TRBD1	TRBJ1-5	ASSVQGGVVQPQH
TRBV7-9	TRBD1	TRBJ2-6	ASSPLMTDRTSGANVLT
TRBV9	.	TRBJ1-2	ASSVTLSGTNYGYT